Detailed here is one T cell receptor (beta chain). This clonotype was seen many times. Its binding antigen is unknown. Base qualities are not recorded, but no much larger clone differs from it by a single base. Its CDR3 holds 12 amino acids, cysteine through phenylalanine. Just CDR3 DNA is preserved here, 36 bases in frame from base 1. Sequences SEHNR (CDR1) and FQNEAQ (CDR2) are obtained from the germline V gene (reference sequence). The trim is 1 base for V and 7 bases for J, with a gap of 8 bases between the germline ends. The source of the sample is a study of identical twins' blood T cells (dated by TCRdb to 2012 to 2014). Regarding the study in general: About 50 million Illumina reads were obtained across about twelve libraries, of which six were alpha-chain libraries and six were beta-chain libraries. The study compared TCR alpha and beta chain repertoires of three pairs of monozygous twins using next-generation sequencing to assess genetic influence on repertoire formation. Points the paper makes about the study in general: Environmental influences could not be excluded as an explanation for twin similarity, since twins were reared together. Among the most abundant TCRbeta clonotypes, more CDR3 sequences were shared by each donor with her twin than with unrelated donors. The count of CDR3 clonotypes shared by two donors depended mainly on the product of the two donors' cloneset sizes, and twins did not clearly depart from this trend. The proposed role of the TCRalpha J segment in MHC recognition during thymic selection was stated to require validation by independent studies. V gene usage was reported to be markedly more similar within twin pairs than between unrelated donors, even among non-selected out-of-frame TCRbeta clonotypes.

Libraries were constructed by 5' RACE. Instrument used: Illumina Genome Analyzer IIx. To prepare the RNA-based TCR cDNA libraries, a previously described protocol was followed, with several modifications. To prevent cross-contamination, sample-specific barcodes were added to both ends of each TCR cDNA library during cDNA synthesis and amplification. In the source study's methods: Between about 90,000 and nearly 550,000 clonotypes were identified per individual, and roughly 2 to 3.6 million CDR3-containing reads were obtained per library. Reads carrying improper barcode index combinations were removed, after which the MiTCR software was used to build a cloneset for each library. MiTCR filtered or rescued low-quality reads and corrected PCR and sequencing errors when assembling CDR3 clonotypes. Artificial out-of-frame clonotypes were removed by being mapped to in-frame sequences, with one indel in the CDR3 allowed. Similarity of V and J gene usage between donors was measured as Jensen-Shannon divergence divided by mean entropy. TCRdb trimmed the raw reads at Q25, called clones with MiXCR and kept productive beta chains. Rows are unified per CDR3 protein, each entry keeping the most common DNA and genes. These V and J calls rely on TCRdb rather than the paper's analysis. Here the sample has a few hundred thousand distinct CDR3 sequences; approximately 30% occur a single time. The ten most abundant clones make up about 6.1% of the sample.

The donors were six healthy women who made up three monozygous twin pairs. All three twin pairs had been raised together and were thought likely to have encountered the same vaccines and infectious agents. RNA was isolated from peripheral blood mononuclear cells and used to prepare TCR cDNA libraries. The sequence is built from TRBV7-9 and TRBJ2-7; matching of 5 bases hints at TRBD2 as the D gene. Sequenced sample: PBMCs. The clonotype was recovered from a woman aged 18 to 49 in good health. The DNA reads as follows: TGTGCCAGCAGCTTAGACACGGGGGAGCAGTACTTC. It encodes CASSLDTGEQYF.